The entry that follows covers one T cell receptor beta chain sequence. Its antigen is as yet unknown. The data are from a study of blood T cells in healthy people across ages. Regarding the study as a whole: Long-lived and aged donors differed, with more naive CD4+ cells and higher diversity in the long-lived.

A second PCR, run for roughly 7 to 12 cycles, used a sample-barcoded 5' primer plus a J-beta primer mix. All cDNA molecules were each tagged by a template-switch adaptor with 12 random nucleotides. TCRdb independently ran MiXCR on the 5' RACE reads; one entry per CDR3 protein. The sample has about 940,000 distinct CDR3 sequences; roughly 50% are singletons. Healthy individuals of Caucasian origin from Russia, aged 6 to 90, served as donors. CDR1 and CDR2 from the germline V gene are SGHTA and FQGTGA. The CDR3 is 16 amino acids. This clonotype was obtained from a young man in good health. The sequenced sample consisted of blood. The chain combines TRBV7-3 with TRBJ2-4; 7 bases align to TRBD1. The tail of the sequence fits TRBJ2-7 better, so the J call may be wrong. The CDR3 bases are TGTGCTGGCTGTGTGAACCGGGACAGAAAGTACTACGAGCAGTACTTC. Its translation is CAGCVNRDRKYYEQYF.